This T cell receptor (beta chain) was profiled in a study of beta chain features in type 1 diabetes. The overall study: Regarding age, gender and cell yields, patients proved similar to healthy donors. Whole-study results and caveats: Shortening that was moderate but significant affected the TCRB CDR3s of Type 1 diabetes patients in all four CD4+ subsets.

Every isolated RNA sample was fully reverse transcribed, so sequencing captured expressed TCRB transcripts. The table came from immunoSEQ multiplex PCR; TCRdb's copy has only in-frame clones and leaves some out. The sample contains roughly 400,000 clones, 14% of which appear only once. This CDR3 region has 16 residues. A remark on this clone: Its antigen is not identified.

The receptor's source is a man under 40 in good health. The chain carries TRBV21-1 and TRBJ2-3; the table calls TRBD2, which could not be checked here. TRBV21-1 is flagged as a pseudogene. Material: naive CD4+ T cells from blood. CDR3 bases: TGTGCCAGCAGCTCCTGGGACTCTACTAGCACAGATACGCAGTATTTT. Its protein is CASSSWDSTSTDTQYF.